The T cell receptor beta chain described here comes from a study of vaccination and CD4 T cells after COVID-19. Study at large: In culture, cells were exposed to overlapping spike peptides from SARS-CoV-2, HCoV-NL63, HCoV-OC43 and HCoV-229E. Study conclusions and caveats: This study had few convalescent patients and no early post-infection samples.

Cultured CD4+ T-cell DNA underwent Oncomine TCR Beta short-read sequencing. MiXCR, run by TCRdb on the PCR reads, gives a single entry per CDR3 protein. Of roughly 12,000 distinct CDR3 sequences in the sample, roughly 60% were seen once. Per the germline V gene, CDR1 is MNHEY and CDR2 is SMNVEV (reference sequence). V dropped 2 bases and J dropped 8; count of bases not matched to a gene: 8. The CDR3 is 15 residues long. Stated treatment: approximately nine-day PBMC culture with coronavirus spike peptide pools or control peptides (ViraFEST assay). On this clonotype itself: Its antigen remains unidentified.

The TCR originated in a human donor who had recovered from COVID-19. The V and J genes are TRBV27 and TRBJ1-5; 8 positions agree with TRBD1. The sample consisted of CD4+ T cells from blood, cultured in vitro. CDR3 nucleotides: TGTGCCAGCAGTTTAGTCGGACAGGGCGAAGAGCCCCAGCATTTT. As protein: CASSLVGQGEEPQHF.